The source of this TCR beta chain is a study of blood T cells in healthy people across ages. Study background: About one barcoded TCR beta cDNA was captured per two T cells. The study, taken as a whole, reports: In older individuals, TCR beta diversity per million T cells was lower, falling roughly linearly with age.

A word on this clonotype: Its antigen remains unidentified.

The CDR3 runs to 13 residues. The V end lost 5 bases, the J end lost 6 bases, and 13 bases lay between the germline ends. CDR1 is LNHNV, CDR2 YYDKDF, per germline (reference sequence). A second PCR, run for roughly 7 to 12 cycles, used a sample-barcoded 5' primer plus a J-beta primer mix. TCRdb reanalysed the 5' RACE reads using MiXCR and keeps one entry per CDR3 protein. There are about 840,000 distinct CDR3 sequences in the sample; under 35% occur only once, and about 10% lies in the top ten. This same sample was also taken into another study, of T cells of mothers and their children. From that report: A few healthy Caucasian mothers and their six children donated. Every mother supplied over 9 million TCR beta CDR3 reads and every child a few million.

The source material was blood. The genes are TRBV15 and TRBJ1-2; a weak D match, TRBD1 (5 bases). The TCR was taken from a woman in her forties in good health. DNA of the CDR3: TGTGCCACCAGCTTCATACGGGGGGATGGCTACACCTTC. Its protein is CATSFIRGDGYTF.